This T cell receptor beta chain was captured in a study of T-cell reconstitution after alpha-beta-depleted transplantation in children. Study-level results: Some patients owed their high day-60 TCRbeta diversity to surviving recipient T cells and thymic progenitors. A year post-transplant, T-cell counts and diversity derived mostly from newly produced T cells. Several hundred expanded graft clones reportedly gave rise to the alpha-beta T cells present about two months after transplant.

Molecular barcoding with unique molecular identifiers was used for the TCRbeta library. In TCRdb, the PCR reads were re-called with MiXCR into one record per CDR3 protein. The table shows about 200,000 distinct CDR3 sequences, with roughly 7% occurring only once. As concerns this clonotype: No antigen is known for it.

The CDR3 is made up of 18 amino acids. The V gene end was trimmed by 0 bases and the J gene end by 3 bases; junction bases not matched to a gene: 7. CDR1 MNHEY and CDR2 SVGEGT come from the germline V gene. This chain connects TRBV6-2 or TRBV6-3 to TRBJ2-3; 12 positions match TRBD2. The sample was PBMCs, taken before TCRalphabeta/CD19-depleted stem cell transplant. The receptor comes from a boy aged 2 to 9 with acute lymphoblastic leukemia, due to receive a stem cell transplant. The CDR3: CASSYSPLAGGSTDTQYF. The CDR3 DNA follows: TGTGCCAGCAGTTACTCTCCTCTAGCGGGGGGGTCGACAGATACGCAGTATTTT.